This passage covers 21 T cell receptor beta chains from one sample sequenced in a study of CD8+ T cells in alopecia areata. cDNA reverse transcribed from extracted RNA served as the sequencing template. Using immunoSEQ multiplex PCR, the repertoire was profiled, and TCRdb retains in-frame clones only, with some absent. Counted here are 150,000 to 200,000 clones, around 60% occurring once; the ten biggest clones make up roughly 12%. This sample's treatment: oral pan-JAK inhibitor, 5-10 mg twice daily. Material: CD8+ T cells sorted from blood, obtained at week 24, from a patient treated with tofacitinib. Receptor source: a human donor with alopecia areata.

V gene TRBV18 combines with J gene TRBJ2-3, with D possibly TRBD2 on 6 matching bases. Germline CDR1 and CDR2: KGHSH and LQKENI. The CDR3 sequence is 15 residues long. With 5 bases removed from V and 2 bases from J, the gap between germline ends came to 14 bases. The CDR3 sequence is CASSSLPGDTDTQYF. DNA of the CDR3: TGTGCCAGCTCATCCCTTCCGGGGGACACAGATACGCAGTATTTT.

V usage is TRBV15 and J usage is TRBJ2-1; D ambiguous. The germline gives CDR1 LNHNV, CDR2 YYDKDF (reference sequence). V lost 4 bases and J 0 bases, leaving 7 bases between the germline ends. The CDR3 spans 14 residues. Written as DNA, the CDR3 is TGTGCCACCAGCATCTCGAGCTCCTACAATGAGCAGTTCTTC. It translates to CATSISSSYNEQFF. Based on the CDR3 plus reference TRBV15 and TRBJ2-1, the full variable domain is DAMVIQNPRYQVTQFGKPVTLSCSQTLNHNVMYWYQQKSSQAPKLLFHYYDKDFNNEADTPDNFQSRRPNTSFCFLDIRSPGLGDTAMYLCATSISSSYNEQFFGPGTRLTVL.

This clone was found a few times. This rearrangement joins TRBV4-1 to TRBJ2-2; D ambiguous. Germline CDR1 and CDR2: MGHRA and YSYEKL. CDR3 length: 11 amino acids. V was clipped by 7 bases and J by 6 bases, with 6 bases between them. The CDR3 coding sequence is TGCGCCAGCACGGCGGCCGGGGAGCTGTTTTTT. Its translation is CASTAAGELFF.

J is TRBJ1-1 and V is TRBV7-9, with TRBD1 matching over 8 bases. Germline CDR1 and CDR2: SEHNR and FQNEAQ (reference sequence). CDR3 length: 13 residues. After removal of 3 bases from V and 8 bases from J, the junction contained 5 bases not matched to a gene. CDR3 nucleotide sequence: TGTGCCAGCAGCTTGGGGGACAGGCAAGAAGCTTTCTTT. Protein sequence: CASSLGDRQEAFF.

The chain links TRBV4-1 to TRBJ2-4; weak D call: TRBD2 (6 bases). The ends were cut back, 5 bases at V and 4 bases at J, with 9 bases in the middle. The CDR3 length is 13 residues. Germline V gene lookup returns CDR1 MGHRA and CDR2 YSYEKL. The CDR3 nucleotides read TGCGCCAGCAGCGCGGGACGGAAAAACATTCAGTACTTC. Protein sequence: CASSAGRKNIQYF.

The chain couples TRBV2 to TRBJ2-1, with D unclear. This CDR3 spans 11 amino acids. V was shortened by 5 bases and J by 9 bases, with 8 bases between the two germline ends. The germline V gene has CDR1 SNHLY and CDR2 FYNNEI. CDR3 in DNA: TGTGCCAGCAGTCCCCGCCTTGAGCAGTTCTTC. This translates into CASSPRLEQFF.

In nucleotides, the CDR3 is TGTGCCAGCAGCTTGGGTACTTCTCAAGAGACCCAGTACTTC. Its translation is CASSLGTSQETQYF. The chain employs TRBV5-6 and TRBJ2-5; no definite D call. The CDR3 contains 14 residues. Germline CDR1 and CDR2: SGHDT and YYEEEE. V lost 0 bases and J 2 bases, leaving 8 bases between the germline ends.

The chain joins TRBV30 to TRBJ1-2; 10 bases map to TRBD1. V was clipped by 3 bases and J by 8 bases; unmatched bases: 18. The CDR3 is made up of 17 amino acids. Germline V gene data show CDR1 as GTSNPN and CDR2 as SVGIG (reference sequence). CDR3 DNA: TGTGCCTGGAGCTTGGCGGTTCGACAGGGGGCAACTATAGGCTACACCTTC. It specifies CAWSLAVRQGATIGYTF. Based on the CDR3 plus reference TRBV30 and TRBJ1-2, the full variable domain is SQTIHQWPATLVQPVGSPLSLECTVEGTSNPNLYWYRQAAGRGLQLLFYSVGIGQISSEVPQNLSASRPQDRQFILSSKKLLLSDSGFYLCAWSLAVRQGATIGYTFGSGTRLTVV.

The CDR3 here is CASSLAGILVSSNTEAFF. CDR3 in DNA: TGTGCCAGCAGCTTAGCAGGGATACTTGTTAGTTCGAACACTGAAGCTTTCTTT. The J gene is TRBJ1-1, the V gene TRBV7-4; no clear D. CDR1 SGHVT and CDR2 SQSDAQ come from the germline V gene. The CDR3 spans 18 residues. The V end was cut by 0 bases, the J end by 1 base, with 18 bases between.

The V call is TRBV27, the J call TRBJ1-6; tentatively, D is TRBD1 (5 bases). This CDR3 is built from 16 residues. The germline gives CDR1 MNHEY, CDR2 SMNVEV (reference sequence). Trimming removed 2 bases from V and 5 bases from J, with 13 bases in between. The CDR3 DNA reads TGTGCCAGCAGTTTACCCGGGACTGTTGATAATTCACCCCTCCACTTT. Protein: CASSLPGTVDNSPLHF.

J is TRBJ2-1 and V is TRBV6-6; TRBD2 aligns across 8 bases. The CDR3 is made up of 14 amino acids. The trim removed 8 bases at V and 5 bases at J, leaving 8 bases unmatched. The germline gives CDR1 MNHNY, CDR2 SVGAGI (reference sequence). This CDR3 reads CASRLAGKNNEQFF. CDR3 nucleotides: TGTGCCAGCCGATTAGCGGGGAAGAACAATGAGCAGTTCTTC.

The J gene is TRBJ1-5, the V gene TRBV5-1, with 9 bases identical to TRBD1. V gave up 3 bases and J gave up 4 bases; unmatched junction bases: 5. This CDR3 has 15 amino acids. Germline-derived CDR1 and CDR2 are SGHRS and YFSETQ. The CDR3: CASSWGTGPNQPQHF. CDR3 sequence (DNA): TGCGCCAGCAGCTGGGGGACAGGGCCTAATCAGCCCCAGCATTTT.

V usage is TRBV4-2 and J usage is TRBJ2-2; D remains ambiguous. V gave up 0 bases and J gave up 2 bases, with 10 bases separating them. This CDR3 has 16 amino acids. Per germline, CDR1 LGHNA and CDR2 YNFKEQ. The CDR3 DNA reads TGTGCCAGCAGCCAAGATCTGGCCTACAACACCGGGGAGCTGTTTTTT. Residues: CASSQDLAYNTGELFF.

Only a few counts were recorded for this clone. The chain uses TRBV4-1 and TRBJ2-5; D is ambiguous. Trimming cost V 2 bases and J 1 base, with 11 bases left between them. The CDR3 length is 15 residues. Germline values: CDR1 MGHRA, CDR2 YSYEKL. The CDR3 coding sequence is TGCGCCAGCAGCCAAATCTACAAACTCCAAGAGACCCAGTACTTC. It specifies CASSQIYKLQETQYF.

The CDR3 loop is CASSLPGVYTEAFF. The CDR3, as DNA: TGTGCCAGCAGTTTACCCGGGGTGTACACTGAAGCTTTCTTT. The chain recombines TRBV28 with TRBJ1-1; D uncertain. The length of the CDR3 is 14 residues. Between the trimmed V and J ends, which lost 2 bases and 3 bases, there was a span of 10 bases. Germline CDR1 reads MDHEN; CDR2 reads SYDVKM.

There are a few counts of this clone. This sequence joins TRBV4-1 and TRBJ1-1, with D possibly being TRBD1 (6 bases). CDR1 and CDR2 (germline): MGHRA, YSYEKL. V was clipped by 5 bases and J by 1 base, with 11 bases between them. CDR3 length: 14 amino acids. The CDR3 here is CASSSRTENTEAFF. CDR3 nucleotides: TGCGCCAGCAGCTCTAGGACAGAGAACACTGAAGCTTTCTTT.

The chain carries TRBV5-1 and TRBJ2-7; D is possibly TRBD1 (5 bases). Germline V gene data show CDR1 as SGHRS and CDR2 as YFSETQ. V was shortened by 0 bases and J by 0 bases, with 10 bases between the two germline ends. The CDR3 covers 15 residues. The CDR3 region has the DNA TGCGCCAGCAGCTTGGATGGGGCCAGCTCCTACGAGCAGTACTTC. Residues: CASSLDGASSYEQYF. Complete variable domain (other parts from reference TRBV5-1 and TRBJ2-7): KAGVTQTPRYLIKTRGQQVTLSCSPISGHRSVSWYQQTPGQGLQFLFEYFSETQRNKGNFPGRFSGRQFSNSRSEMNVSTLELGDSALYLCASSLDGASSYEQYFGPGTRLTVT.

This clone was seen a few times. V usage is TRBV19 and J usage is TRBJ2-3, with a weak D call TRBD2 (5 bases). V was pared by 6 bases and J by 0 bases, with 13 bases between. Germline CDR1 LNHDA, CDR2 SQIVND (reference sequence). This CDR3 is 15 amino acids long. The DNA of the CDR3 is TGTGCCAGTAGCCATGGACTGCGTAGCACAGATACGCAGTATTTT. Amino acid sequence: CASSHGLRSTDTQYF.

The chain carries TRBV6-5 and TRBJ2-7, with D perhaps matching TRBD1 (5 bases). The V end lost 5 bases, the J end lost 2 bases, and 13 bases lay between the germline ends. This CDR3 region has 14 residues. Looked up from germline, CDR1 is MNHEY and CDR2 is SVGAGI. In nucleotides, the CDR3 is TGTGCCAGCAGTAATCGACAGTATCCCTACGAGCAGTACTTC. Translating it yields CASSNRQYPYEQYF.

This sequence joins TRBV7-9 and TRBJ2-3; D tentatively reads TRBD1 or TRBD2 (5 bases each). CDR3 length: 14 amino acids. From germline, CDR1 is SEHNR and CDR2 FQNEAQ (reference sequence). Trimming took off 10 bases at V and 1 base at J, with 15 bases between the two ends. The CDR3 region is CANGTSARTDTQYF. The CDR3 region has the DNA TGTGCCAACGGGACCTCCGCCCGCACAGATACGCAGTATTTT.

The gene calls are TRBV2 and TRBJ1-5, with D unresolved. In germline, CDR1 is SNHLY, CDR2 FYNNEI. This CDR3 has 12 residues. V was cut by 10 bases and J by 7 bases, with 14 bases left in between. As DNA, the CDR3 is TGTGCCAACGGGAATGGACGCCAGCCCCAGCATTTT. This translates into CANGNGRQPQHF.